The 5 T cell receptor beta chains presented below share a single source sample, sequenced in a study of blood T cell repertoires in COVID-19. Libraries were prepared by immunoSEQ multiplex PCR; TCRdb keeps only in-frame clonotypes and omits some of them. The table lists more than 100,000 clones, more than 75% of them singletons. The sequencing input was peripheral blood. The receptors originated from an older woman with acute or convalescent COVID-19.

This clone has just one count. This chain uses TRBV28 with TRBJ1-2; a weak D match, TRBD1 (5 bases). The germline gives CDR1 MDHEN, CDR2 SYDVKM. V was cut by 1 base and J by 6 bases, with 12 bases left in between. This CDR3 region has 14 residues. The CDR3 DNA follows: TGTGCCAGCAGTTTATATCGGGGGTCGGATGGCTACACCTTC. Residues: CASSLYRGSDGYTF.

Worth noting for this clone: Relative to the germline gene, one junction end is altered; a read error may explain this. The chain links TRBV16 to TRBJ2-1; D might be TRBD2 (6 bases). The length of the CDR3 is 15 residues. Germline CDR1 KGHSY, CDR2 FQNENV. This chain's CDR3 is CASSPTGDRYIEQFF. The CDR3 DNA reads TGTGCCAGCAGCCCCACGGGGGACCGCTACATTGAGCAGTTCTTC.

This chain joins TRBV3-1 (or the pseudogene TRBV3-2) and TRBJ1-2, with D hard to call. Per germline, CDR1 LGHDT and CDR2 YNNKEL (reference sequence). The CDR3 runs to 11 residues. The germline V and J ends were trimmed by 4 bases and 6 bases, with 6 bases remaining between them. In DNA, the CDR3 is TGTGCCAGCAGCCTTTTAGATGGCTACACCTTC. Amino acids: CASSLLDGYTF.

The V call is TRBV11-1, the J call TRBJ2-1, with D possibly TRBD1 on 5 matching bases. This CDR3 spans 14 amino acids. The V end was cut by 2 bases, the J end by 7 bases, with 12 bases between. CDR1 and CDR2 (germline): SGHAT, FQDESV (reference sequence). In DNA form, the CDR3 reads TGTGCCAGCAGCTTATTGGACAAGATTAATGAGCAGTTCTTC. Its translation: CASSLLDKINEQFF.

The genes are TRBV6-5 and TRBJ1-3; tentatively, D is TRBD1 (6 bases). Germline V CDR1 and CDR2: MNHEY, SVGAGI. There are 16 residues in the CDR3. The V end was cut by 4 bases, the J end by 0 bases, with 13 bases between. For the CDR3, the DNA is TGTGCCAGCAGTTTAGGACAGCCGAACTCTGGAAACACCATATATTTT. This translates into CASSLGQPNSGNTIYF.